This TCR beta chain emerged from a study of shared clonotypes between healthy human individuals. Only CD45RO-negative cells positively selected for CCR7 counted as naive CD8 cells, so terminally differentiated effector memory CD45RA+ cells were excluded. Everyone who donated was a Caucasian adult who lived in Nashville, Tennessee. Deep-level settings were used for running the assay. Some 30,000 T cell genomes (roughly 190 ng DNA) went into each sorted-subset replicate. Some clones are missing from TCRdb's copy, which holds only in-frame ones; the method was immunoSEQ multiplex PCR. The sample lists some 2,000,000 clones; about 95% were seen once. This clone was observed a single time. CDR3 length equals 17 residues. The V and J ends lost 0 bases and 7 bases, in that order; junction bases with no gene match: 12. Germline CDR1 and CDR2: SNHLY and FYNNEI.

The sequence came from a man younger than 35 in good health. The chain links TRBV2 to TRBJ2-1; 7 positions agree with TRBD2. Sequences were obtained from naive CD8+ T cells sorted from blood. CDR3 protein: CASSEASGIKIGNEQFF. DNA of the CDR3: TGTGCCAGCAGTGAAGCCAGCGGGATAAAGATTGGGAATGAGCAGTTCTTC.